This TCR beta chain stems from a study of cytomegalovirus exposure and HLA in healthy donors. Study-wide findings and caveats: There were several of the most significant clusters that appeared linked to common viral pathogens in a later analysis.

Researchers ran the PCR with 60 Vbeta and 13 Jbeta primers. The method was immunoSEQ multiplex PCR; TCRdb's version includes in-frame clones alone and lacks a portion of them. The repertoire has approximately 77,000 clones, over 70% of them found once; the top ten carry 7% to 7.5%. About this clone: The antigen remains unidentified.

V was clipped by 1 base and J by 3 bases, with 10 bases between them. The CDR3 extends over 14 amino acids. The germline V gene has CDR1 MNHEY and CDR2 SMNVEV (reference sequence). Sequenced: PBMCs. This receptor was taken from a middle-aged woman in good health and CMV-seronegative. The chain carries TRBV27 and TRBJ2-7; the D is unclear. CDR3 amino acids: CASSLFGPNYEQYF. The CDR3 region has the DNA TGTGCCAGCAGTTTATTTGGGCCTAACTACGAGCAGTACTTC.